Given below is one TCR beta chain in context. These data belong to a study of blood T cell repertoires in COVID-19. The assay was immunoSEQ multiplex PCR, and TCRdb's table has in-frame clones only and misses some. The repertoire includes some 200,000 clones, around 90% of them detected once, and about 2.2% sits in the top ten. Germline loops: CDR1 GTSNPN, CDR2 SVGIG (reference sequence). V was pared by 3 bases and J by 0 bases, with 9 bases between. The CDR3 is 15 residues long. This clonotype was obtained from a woman aged 25 to 45 who had recovered from COVID-19. The J gene is TRBJ1-6, the V gene TRBV30; TRBD1 is a possible D gene (5 bases). The sample comprised PBMCs or T cells enriched from blood (not recorded which). This chain's CDR3 is CAWSIGGSYNSPLHF. CDR3 in DNA: TGTGCCTGGAGCATCGGGGGCTCCTATAATTCACCCCTCCACTTT.